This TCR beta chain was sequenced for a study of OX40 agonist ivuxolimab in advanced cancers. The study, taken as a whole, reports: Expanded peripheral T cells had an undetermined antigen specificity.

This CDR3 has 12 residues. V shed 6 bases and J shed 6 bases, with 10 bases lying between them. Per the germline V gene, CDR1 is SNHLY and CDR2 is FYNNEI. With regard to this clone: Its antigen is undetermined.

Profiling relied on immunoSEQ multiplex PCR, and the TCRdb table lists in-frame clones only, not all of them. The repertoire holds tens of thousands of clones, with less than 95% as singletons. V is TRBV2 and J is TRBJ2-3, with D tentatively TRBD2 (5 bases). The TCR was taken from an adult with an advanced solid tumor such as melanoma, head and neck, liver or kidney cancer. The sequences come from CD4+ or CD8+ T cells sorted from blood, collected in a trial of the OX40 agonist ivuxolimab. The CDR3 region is CASREPGDTQYF. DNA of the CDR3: TGTGCCAGCAGAGAGCCGGGGGATACGCAGTATTTT.